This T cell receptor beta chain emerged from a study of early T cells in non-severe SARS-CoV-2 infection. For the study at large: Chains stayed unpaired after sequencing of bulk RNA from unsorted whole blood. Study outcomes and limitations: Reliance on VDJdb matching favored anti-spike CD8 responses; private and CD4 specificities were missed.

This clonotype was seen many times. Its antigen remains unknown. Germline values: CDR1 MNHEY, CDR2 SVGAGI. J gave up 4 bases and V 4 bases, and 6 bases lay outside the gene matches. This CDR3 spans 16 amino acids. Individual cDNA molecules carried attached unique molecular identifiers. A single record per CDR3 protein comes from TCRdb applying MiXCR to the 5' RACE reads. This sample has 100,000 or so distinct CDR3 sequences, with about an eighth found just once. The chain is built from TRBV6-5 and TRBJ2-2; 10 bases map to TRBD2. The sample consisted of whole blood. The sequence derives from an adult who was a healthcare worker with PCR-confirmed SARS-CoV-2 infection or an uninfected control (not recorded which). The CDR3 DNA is TGTGCCAGCAGTTTTGAAGCGGGAGGGGCCACCGGGGAGCTGTTTTTT. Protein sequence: CASSFEAGGATGELFF.